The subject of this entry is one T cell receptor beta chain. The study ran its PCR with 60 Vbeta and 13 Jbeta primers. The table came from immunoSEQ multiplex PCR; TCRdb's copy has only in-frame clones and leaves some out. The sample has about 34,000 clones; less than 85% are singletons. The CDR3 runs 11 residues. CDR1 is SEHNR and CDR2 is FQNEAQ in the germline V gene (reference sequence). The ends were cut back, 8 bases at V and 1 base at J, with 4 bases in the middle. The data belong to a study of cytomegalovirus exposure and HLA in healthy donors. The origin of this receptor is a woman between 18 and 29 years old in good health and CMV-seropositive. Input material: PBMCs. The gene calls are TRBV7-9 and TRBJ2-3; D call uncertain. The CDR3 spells CASGRTDTQYF. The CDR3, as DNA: TGTGCCAGCGGGCGCACAGATACGCAGTATTTT.